This entry lists 14 T cell receptor beta chains sequenced from one sample in a study. Via MiXCR, TCRdb re-called the 5' RACE reads, giving one row per CDR3 protein. Among about 62,000 distinct CDR3 sequences listed, 25% to 35% were seen once. Sequenced material: tumor-infiltrating naive CD4+ T cells sorted from the breast tumor. As to subset: naive CD4+ T cells, CD4+CD45RA+CD25-. These TCRs come from a female donor with breast cancer.

This clonotype came up many times. The V gene is TRBV4-2, the J gene TRBJ1-2; D gene ambiguous. This CDR3 is built from 14 residues. Germline V gene lookup returns CDR1 LGHNA and CDR2 YNFKEQ. V was pared by 0 bases and J by 5 bases, with 10 bases between. The CDR3 bases are TGTGCCAGCAGCCAAGATGTGTGGATATATGGCTACACCTTC. This gives the protein CASSQDVWIYGYTF.

Comments on this clonotype: One junction end does not reproduce the germline sequence, and a read error may be involved. This sequence joins TRBV20-1 and TRBJ1-5; 7 nucleotides align to TRBD1. Germline assignment: CDR1 DFQATT and CDR2 SNEGSKA (reference sequence). The CDR3 contains 15 residues. This CDR3 is CSAQPWDSSNQPQLF. In nucleotides, the CDR3 is TGCAGTGCCCAACCCTGGGACAGTAGCAATCAGCCCCAGCTTTTT.

This clonotype was seen more than once but under ten times. This chain joins TRBV7-2 and TRBJ2-5; D is ambiguous. The CDR3 runs to 12 residues. V gave up 5 bases and J gave up 6 bases, with 10 bases separating them. Germline V gives CDR1 SGHTA, CDR2 FQGNSA. This CDR3 is CASSQDWQTQYF. As DNA, the CDR3 is TGTGCCAGCAGCCAAGACTGGCAGACCCAGTACTTC.

This clonotype appeared a few times. This chain connects TRBV7-8 to TRBJ2-7; 10 bases match TRBD1. The V gene end was trimmed by 5 bases and the J gene end by 4 bases; junction bases not matched to a gene: 5. The length of the CDR3 is 14 residues. Germline CDR1 is SGHVS and CDR2 is FQNEAQ. In DNA form, the CDR3 reads TGTGCCAGCAGCGACCGGGACAGGGGTTACGAGCAGTACTTC. This sequence encodes CASSDRDRGYEQYF.

The chain joins TRBV6-2 or TRBV6-3 to TRBJ2-7; D is undetermined. The length of the CDR3 is 13 residues. V was clipped by 2 bases and J by 4 bases, with 9 bases between them. Germline lookup yields CDR1 MNHEY and CDR2 SVGEGT. CDR3 residues: CASSYLERYEQYF. CDR3 nucleotides: TGTGCCAGCAGTTACCTCGAAAGATACGAGCAGTACTTC.

J is TRBJ1-2 and V is TRBV7-2; D is unclear. The CDR3 has 14 residues. Deletions cut 1 base from V and 8 bases from J, with 14 bases between. Germline CDR1 and CDR2: SGHTA and FQGNSA. CDR3 coding DNA: TGTGCCAGCAGCTTAGACGGCAGGTCCGTGGGCTACACCTTC. As protein: CASSLDGRSVGYTF. Combining the CDR3 with reference TRBV7-2 and TRBJ1-2 gives the whole variable domain GAGVSQSPSNKVTEKGKDVELRCDPISGHTALYWYRQSLGQGLEFLIYFQGNSAPDKSGLPSDRFSAERTGGSVSTLTIQRTQQEDSAVYLCASSLDGRSVGYTFGSGTRLTVV.

This clonotype turned up a few times. The chain has TRBV12-3 or TRBV12-4 and TRBJ2-1, with 8 nucleotides matching TRBD2. The junction had 2 bases not matched to a gene; V was cut back by 2 bases and J by 8 bases. CDR3 length equals 13 residues. The CDR3 region is CASSLTSGHEQFF. CDR3 nucleotide sequence: TGTGCCAGCAGTTTAACTAGCGGCCATGAGCAGTTCTTC.

V is TRBV28 and J is TRBJ2-1; 8 bases map to TRBD1. CDR3 length: 14 amino acids. Germline-derived CDR1 and CDR2 are MDHEN and SYDVKM. V lost 8 bases, J lost 1 base, and 4 bases stayed unmatched. The CDR3 region is CASSRDRSYNEQFF. The CDR3 coding sequence is TGTGCCAGCTCTCGGGACAGGTCCTACAATGAGCAGTTCTTC.

With respect to this clonotype: This may arise from a read error, as a much more abundant clone is one base away. The CDR3 nucleotides read TGCGCCAGCGGCTTACAGGGAACCGAGACCCAGTACTTC. This sequence encodes CASGLQGTETQYF. This chain links TRBV5-1 with TRBJ2-5; perhaps TRBD1 as D (6 bases). The length of the CDR3 is 13 residues. Germline values: CDR1 SGHRS, CDR2 YFSETQ. Combining the CDR3 with reference TRBV5-1 and TRBJ2-5 gives the whole variable domain KAGVTQTPRYLIKTRGQQVTLSCSPISGHRSVSWYQQTPGQGLQFLFEYFSETQRNKGNFPGRFSGRQFSNSRSEMNVSTLELGDSALYLCASGLQGTETQYFGPGTRLLVL.

In this sample, this clonotype turned up many times. This rearrangement joins TRBV20-1 to TRBJ2-5; 8 positions agree with TRBD2. Germline trimming cut 0 bases from V and 2 bases from J; bases unmatched to any gene: 5. Germline V gene lookup returns CDR1 DFQATT and CDR2 SNEGSKA (reference sequence). The CDR3 length is 15 residues. The chain's CDR3 is CSARDGSGIQETQYF. The CDR3 DNA sequence: TGCAGTGCTAGAGATGGTAGCGGGATTCAAGAGACCCAGTACTTC.

This clonotype was counted at least ten times. The V and J genes are TRBV5-1 and TRBJ2-3, with 11 bases fitting TRBD2. Trimming removed 3 bases from V and 1 base from J; junction bases left unmatched: 4. The CDR3 runs 16 residues. Germline V gene lookup returns CDR1 SGHRS and CDR2 YFSETQ. The CDR3 nucleotides are TGCGCCAGCAGCTCGGGACTAGCGGCCCGCACAGATACGCAGTATTTT. As protein: CASSSGLAARTDTQYF.

This clonotype was counted a few times. The genes are TRBV29-1 and TRBJ1-3; 7 nucleotides align to TRBD1. The length of the CDR3 is 13 residues. V lost 7 bases, J lost 3 bases, and 6 bases stayed unmatched. Germline V gene sequence: CDR1 SQVTM, CDR2 ANQGSEA. The CDR3 sequence is CSARQGGGNTIYF. In nucleotides, the CDR3 is TGCAGCGCGCGACAGGGTGGTGGAAACACCATATATTTT.

In DNA form, the CDR3 reads TGTGCCAGCAGCGTAGCCCGGACTAGCGGGAGTACCGTGAACACCGGGGAGCTGTTTTTT. This encodes CASSVARTSGSTVNTGELFF. V is TRBV9 and J is TRBJ2-2; the match to TRBD2 covers 13 bases. Trimming cost V 0 bases and J 1 base; bases outside gene matches: 9. CDR3 size: 20 residues. CDR1 is SGDLS, CDR2 YYNGEE, per germline.

This clonotype occurred a few times. The chain employs TRBV28 and TRBJ1-1; 7 bases match TRBD1. Germline V gene sequence: CDR1 MDHEN, CDR2 SYDVKM. V trimming: 7 bases; J trimming: 1 base; junction bases outside the gene matches: 9. The CDR3 length is 15 residues. The CDR3 reads CASIEQGRKNTEAFF. The CDR3, as DNA: TGTGCCAGCATTGAACAGGGGCGAAAGAACACTGAAGCTTTCTTT.